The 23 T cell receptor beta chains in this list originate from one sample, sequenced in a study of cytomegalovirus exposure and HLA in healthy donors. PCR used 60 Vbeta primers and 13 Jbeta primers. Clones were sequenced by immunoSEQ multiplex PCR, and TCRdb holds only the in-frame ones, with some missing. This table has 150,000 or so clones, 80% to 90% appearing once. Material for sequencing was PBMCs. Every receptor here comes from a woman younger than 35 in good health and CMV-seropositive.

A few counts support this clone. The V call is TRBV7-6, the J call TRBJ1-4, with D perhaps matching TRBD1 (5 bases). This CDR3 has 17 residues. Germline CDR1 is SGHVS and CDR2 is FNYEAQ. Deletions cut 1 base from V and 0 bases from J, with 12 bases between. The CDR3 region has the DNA TGTGCCAGCAGCTTAGAAGGGGCAATAGCAACTAATGAAAAACTGTTTTTT. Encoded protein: CASSLEGAIATNEKLFF.

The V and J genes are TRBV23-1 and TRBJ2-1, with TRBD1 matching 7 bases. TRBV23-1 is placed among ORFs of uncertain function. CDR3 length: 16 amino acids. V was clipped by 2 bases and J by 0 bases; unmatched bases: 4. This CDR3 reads CASSQTGASSYNEQFF. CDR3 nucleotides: TGCGCCAGCAGTCAAACAGGGGCCAGCTCCTACAATGAGCAGTTCTTC.

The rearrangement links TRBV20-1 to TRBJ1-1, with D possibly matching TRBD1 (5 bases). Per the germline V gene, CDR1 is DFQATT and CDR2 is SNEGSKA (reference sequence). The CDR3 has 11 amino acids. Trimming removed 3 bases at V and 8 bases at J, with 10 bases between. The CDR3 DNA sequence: TGCAGTGCTAGGCCAGGGCGGGAAGCTTTCTTT. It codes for CSARPGREAFF.

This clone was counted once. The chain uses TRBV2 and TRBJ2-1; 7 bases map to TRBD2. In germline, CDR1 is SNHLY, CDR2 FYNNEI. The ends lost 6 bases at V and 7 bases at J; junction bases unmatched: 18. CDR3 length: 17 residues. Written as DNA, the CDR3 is TGTGCCAGCAGGCGGAGCGGAATAGCGGGCCTAGCAAATGAGCAGTTCTTC. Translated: CASRRSGIAGLANEQFF.

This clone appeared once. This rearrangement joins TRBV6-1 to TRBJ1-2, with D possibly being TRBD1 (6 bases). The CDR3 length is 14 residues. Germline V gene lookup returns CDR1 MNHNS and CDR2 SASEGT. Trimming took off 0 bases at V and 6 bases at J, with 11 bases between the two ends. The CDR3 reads CASSEANQGHGYTF. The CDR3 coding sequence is TGTGCCAGCAGTGAAGCGAACCAGGGGCATGGCTACACCTTC.

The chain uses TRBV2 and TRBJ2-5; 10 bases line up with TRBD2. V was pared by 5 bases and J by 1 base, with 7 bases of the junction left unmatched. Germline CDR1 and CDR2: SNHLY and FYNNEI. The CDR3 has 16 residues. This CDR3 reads CASSTGTSAGQETQYF. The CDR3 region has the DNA TGTGCCAGCAGTACTGGGACTAGCGCTGGCCAAGAGACCCAGTACTTC. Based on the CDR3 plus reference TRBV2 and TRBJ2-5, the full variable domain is EPEVTQTPSHQVTQMGQEVILRCVPISNHLYFYWYRQILGQKVEFLVSFYNNEISEKSEIFDDQFSVERPDGSNFTLKIRSTKLEDSAMYFCASSTGTSAGQETQYFGPGTRLLVL.

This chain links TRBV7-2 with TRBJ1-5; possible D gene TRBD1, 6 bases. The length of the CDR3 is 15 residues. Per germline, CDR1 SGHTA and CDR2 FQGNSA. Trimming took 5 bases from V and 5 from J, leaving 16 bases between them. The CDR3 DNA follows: TGTGCCAGCAGCGCCTCCGGGACACAACATCAGCCCCAGCATTTT. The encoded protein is CASSASGTQHQPQHF.

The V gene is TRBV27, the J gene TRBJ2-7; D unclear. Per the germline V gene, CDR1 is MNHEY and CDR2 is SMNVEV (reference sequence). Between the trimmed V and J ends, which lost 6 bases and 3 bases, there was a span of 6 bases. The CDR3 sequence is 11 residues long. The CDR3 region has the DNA TGTGCCAGCAGGGCAGGCTACGAGCAGTACTTC. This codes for CASRAGYEQYF.

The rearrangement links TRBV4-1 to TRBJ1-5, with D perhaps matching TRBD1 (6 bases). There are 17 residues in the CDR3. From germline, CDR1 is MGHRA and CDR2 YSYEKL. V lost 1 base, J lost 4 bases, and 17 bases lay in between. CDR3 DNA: TGCGCCAGCAGCCAAGTTCCCAGGGGAAAGCCTAATCAGCCCCAGCATTTT. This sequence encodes CASSQVPRGKPNQPQHF.

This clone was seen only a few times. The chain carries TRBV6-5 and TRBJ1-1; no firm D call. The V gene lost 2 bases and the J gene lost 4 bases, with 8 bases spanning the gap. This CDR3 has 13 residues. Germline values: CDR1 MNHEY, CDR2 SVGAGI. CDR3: CASSYREATEAFF. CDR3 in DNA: TGTGCCAGCAGTTACAGGGAGGCCACTGAAGCTTTCTTT.

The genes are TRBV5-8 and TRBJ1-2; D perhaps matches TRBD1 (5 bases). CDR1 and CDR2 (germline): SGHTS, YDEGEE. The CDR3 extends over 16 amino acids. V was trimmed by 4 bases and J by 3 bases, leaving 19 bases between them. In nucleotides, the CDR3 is TGTGCCAGCAGCCTCTCAGGGTTCCGGCCCCACTATGGCTACACCTTC. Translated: CASSLSGFRPHYGYTF.

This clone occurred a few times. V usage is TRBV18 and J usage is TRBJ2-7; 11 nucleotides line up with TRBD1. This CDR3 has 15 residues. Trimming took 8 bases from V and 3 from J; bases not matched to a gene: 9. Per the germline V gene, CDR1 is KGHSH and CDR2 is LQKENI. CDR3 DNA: TGTGCCAGCGGGCCCGGGACAGGGGGTTACTACGAGCAGTACTTC. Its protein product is CASGPGTGGYYEQYF.

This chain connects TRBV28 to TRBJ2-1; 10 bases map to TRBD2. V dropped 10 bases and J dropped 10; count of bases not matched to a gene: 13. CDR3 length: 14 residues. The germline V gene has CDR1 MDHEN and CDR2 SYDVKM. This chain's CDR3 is CATLKAGGVREQFF. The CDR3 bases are TGTGCCACTCTGAAAGCGGGGGGGGTACGGGAGCAGTTCTTC.

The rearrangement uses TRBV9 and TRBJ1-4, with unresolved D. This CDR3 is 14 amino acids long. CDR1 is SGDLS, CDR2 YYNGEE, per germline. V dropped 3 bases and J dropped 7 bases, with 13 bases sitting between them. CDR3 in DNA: TGTGCCAGCAGCGAACGGGTAGATGGTGAAAAACTGTTTTTT. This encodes CASSERVDGEKLFF.

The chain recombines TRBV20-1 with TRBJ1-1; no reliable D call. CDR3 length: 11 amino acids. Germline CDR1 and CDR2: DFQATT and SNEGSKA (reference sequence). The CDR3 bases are TGCACCTCCCTAGAGGGCACTGAAGCTTTCTTT. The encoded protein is CTSLEGTEAFF.

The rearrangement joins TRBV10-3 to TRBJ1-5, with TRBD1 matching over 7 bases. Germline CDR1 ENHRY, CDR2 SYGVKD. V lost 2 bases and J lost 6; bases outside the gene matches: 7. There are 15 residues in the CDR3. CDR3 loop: CAISEEGAPGQPQHF. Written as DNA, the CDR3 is TGTGCCATCAGTGAGGAGGGGGCGCCGGGTCAGCCCCAGCATTTT.

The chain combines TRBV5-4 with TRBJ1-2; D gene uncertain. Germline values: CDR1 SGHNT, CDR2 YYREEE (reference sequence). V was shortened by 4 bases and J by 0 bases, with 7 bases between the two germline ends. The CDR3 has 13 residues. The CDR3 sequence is CASSGVSNYGYTF. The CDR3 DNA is TGTGCCAGCAGCGGAGTGTCTAACTATGGCTACACCTTC.

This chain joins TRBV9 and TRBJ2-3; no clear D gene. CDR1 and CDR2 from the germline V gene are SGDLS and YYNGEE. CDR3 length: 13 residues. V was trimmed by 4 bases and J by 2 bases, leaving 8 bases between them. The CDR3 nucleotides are TGTGCCAGCAGCCCGCGAACCACAGATACGCAGTATTTT. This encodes CASSPRTTDTQYF.

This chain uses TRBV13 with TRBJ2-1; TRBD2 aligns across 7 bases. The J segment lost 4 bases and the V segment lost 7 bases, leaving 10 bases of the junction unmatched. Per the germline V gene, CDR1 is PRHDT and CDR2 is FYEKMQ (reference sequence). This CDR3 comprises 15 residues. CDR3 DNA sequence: TGTGCCAGCACCGCGACCGGGGGACTATACAATGAGCAGTTCTTC. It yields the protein CASTATGGLYNEQFF.

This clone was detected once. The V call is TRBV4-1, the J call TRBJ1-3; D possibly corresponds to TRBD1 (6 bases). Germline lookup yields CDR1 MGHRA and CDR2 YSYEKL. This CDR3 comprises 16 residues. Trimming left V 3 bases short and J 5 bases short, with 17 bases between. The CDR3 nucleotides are TGCGCCAGCAGCCAGCCCCGGGCGGGGGGCAGAAACACCATATATTTT. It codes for CASSQPRAGGRNTIYF.

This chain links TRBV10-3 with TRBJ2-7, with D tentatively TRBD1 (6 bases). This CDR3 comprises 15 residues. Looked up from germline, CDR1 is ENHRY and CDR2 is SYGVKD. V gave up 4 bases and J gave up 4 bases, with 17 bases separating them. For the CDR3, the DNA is TGTGCCATCAGTGGTACCGGGACACTGGGGTACGAGCAGTACTTC. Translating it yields CAISGTGTLGYEQYF.

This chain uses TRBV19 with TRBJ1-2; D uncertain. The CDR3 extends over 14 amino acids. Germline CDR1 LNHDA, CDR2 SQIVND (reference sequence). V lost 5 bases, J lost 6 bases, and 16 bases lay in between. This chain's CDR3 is CASSVLGAGHGYTF. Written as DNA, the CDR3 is TGTGCCAGTAGTGTCCTCGGTGCTGGGCATGGCTACACCTTC. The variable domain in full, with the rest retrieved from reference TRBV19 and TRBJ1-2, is DGGITQSPKYLFRKEGQNVTLSCEQNLNHDAMYWYRQDPGQGLRLIYYSQIVNDFQKGDIAEGYSVSREKKESFPLTVTSAQKNPTAFYLCASSVLGAGHGYTFGSGTRLTVV.

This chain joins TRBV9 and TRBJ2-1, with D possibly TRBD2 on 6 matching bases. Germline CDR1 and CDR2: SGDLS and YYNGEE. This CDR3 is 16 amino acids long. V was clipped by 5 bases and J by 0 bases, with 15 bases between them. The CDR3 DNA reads TGTGCCAGCAGAGAAAGGGACGGGAGCTCCTACAATGAGCAGTTCTTC. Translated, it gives CASRERDGSSYNEQFF.